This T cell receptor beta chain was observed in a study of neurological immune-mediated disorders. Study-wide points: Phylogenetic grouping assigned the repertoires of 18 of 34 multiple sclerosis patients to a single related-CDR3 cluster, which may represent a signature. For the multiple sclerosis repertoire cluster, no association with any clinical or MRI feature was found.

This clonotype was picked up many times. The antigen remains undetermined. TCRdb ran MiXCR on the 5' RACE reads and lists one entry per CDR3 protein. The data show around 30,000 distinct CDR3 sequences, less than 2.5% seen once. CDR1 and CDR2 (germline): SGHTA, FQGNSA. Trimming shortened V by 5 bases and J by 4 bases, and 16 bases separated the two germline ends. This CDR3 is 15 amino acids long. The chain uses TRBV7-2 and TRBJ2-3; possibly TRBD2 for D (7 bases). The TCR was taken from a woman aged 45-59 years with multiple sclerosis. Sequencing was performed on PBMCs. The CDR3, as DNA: TGTGCCAGCAGCCCCTCTGGGGGGGCTCCAGATACGCAGTATTTT. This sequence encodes CASSPSGGAPDTQYF. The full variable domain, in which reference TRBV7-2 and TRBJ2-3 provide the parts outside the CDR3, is GAGVSQSPSNKVTEKGKDVELRCDPISGHTALYWYRQSLGQGLEFLIYFQGNSAPDKSGLPSDRFSAERTGGSVSTLTIQRTQQEDSAVYLCASSPSGGAPDTQYFGPGTRLTVL.